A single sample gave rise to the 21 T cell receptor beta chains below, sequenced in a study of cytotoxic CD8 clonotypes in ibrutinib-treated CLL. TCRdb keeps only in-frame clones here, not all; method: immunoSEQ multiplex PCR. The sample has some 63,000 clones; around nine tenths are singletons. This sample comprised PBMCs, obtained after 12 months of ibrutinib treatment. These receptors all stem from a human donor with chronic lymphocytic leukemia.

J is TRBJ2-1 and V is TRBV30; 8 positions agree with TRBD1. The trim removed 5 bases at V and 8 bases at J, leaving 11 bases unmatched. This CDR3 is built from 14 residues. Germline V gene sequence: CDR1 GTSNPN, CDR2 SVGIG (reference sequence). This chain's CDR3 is CAWGGGQGADEQFF. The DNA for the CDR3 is TGTGCCTGGGGAGGAGGCCAGGGGGCGGATGAGCAGTTCTTC.

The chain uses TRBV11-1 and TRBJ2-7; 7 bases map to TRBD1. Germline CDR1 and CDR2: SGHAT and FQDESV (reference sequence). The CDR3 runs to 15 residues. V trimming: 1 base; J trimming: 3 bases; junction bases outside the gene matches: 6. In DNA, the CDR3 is TGTGCCAGCAGCTTAGGACCGGGACAGAACTACGAGCAGTACTTC. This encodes CASSLGPGQNYEQYF. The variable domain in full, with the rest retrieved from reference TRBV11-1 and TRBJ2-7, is EAEVAQSPRYKITEKSQAVAFWCDPISGHATLYWYRQILGQGPELLVQFQDESVVDDSQLPKDRFSAERLKGVDSTLKIQPAELGDSAMYLCASSLGPGQNYEQYFGPGTRLTVT.

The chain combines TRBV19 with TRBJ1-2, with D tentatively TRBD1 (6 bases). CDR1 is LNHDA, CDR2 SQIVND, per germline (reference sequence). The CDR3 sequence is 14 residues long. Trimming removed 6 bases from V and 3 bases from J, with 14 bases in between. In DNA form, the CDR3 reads TGTGCCAGTAGCAACTCAGGGGTGTACTATGGCTACACCTTC. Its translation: CASSNSGVYYGYTF. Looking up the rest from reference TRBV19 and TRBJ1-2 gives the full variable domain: DGGITQSPKYLFRKEGQNVTLSCEQNLNHDAMYWYRQDPGQGLRLIYYSQIVNDFQKGDIAEGYSVSREKKESFPLTVTSAQKNPTAFYLCASSNSGVYYGYTFGSGTRLTVV.

The DNA for the CDR3 is TGTGCCAGCAGTGAAGACCACACAGATACGCAGTATTTT. Its protein product is CASSEDHTDTQYF. The chain is built from TRBV2 and TRBJ2-3, with unresolved D. Germline CDR1 and CDR2: SNHLY and FYNNEI. V was clipped by 1 base and J by 2 bases, with 4 bases between them. This CDR3 has 13 amino acids.

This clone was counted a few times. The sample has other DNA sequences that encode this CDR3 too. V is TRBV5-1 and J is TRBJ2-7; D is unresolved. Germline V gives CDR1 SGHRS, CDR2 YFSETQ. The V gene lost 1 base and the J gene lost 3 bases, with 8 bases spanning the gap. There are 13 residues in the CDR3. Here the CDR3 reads CASSLSQYYEQYF. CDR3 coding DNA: TGCGCCAGCAGCTTGTCACAGTACTACGAGCAGTACTTC.

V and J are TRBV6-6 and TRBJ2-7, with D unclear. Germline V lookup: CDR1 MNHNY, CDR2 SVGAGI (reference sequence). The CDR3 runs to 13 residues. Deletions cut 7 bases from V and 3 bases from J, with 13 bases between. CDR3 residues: CASTPGVGYEQYF. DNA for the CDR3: TGTGCCAGCACCCCGGGCGTGGGCTACGAGCAGTACTTC.

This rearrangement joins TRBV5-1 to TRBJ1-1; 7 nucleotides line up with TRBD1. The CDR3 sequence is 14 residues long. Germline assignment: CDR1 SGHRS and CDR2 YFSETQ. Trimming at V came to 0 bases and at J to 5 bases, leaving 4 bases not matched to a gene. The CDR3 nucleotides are TGCGCCAGCAGCTTGGCAGGGGGACTTACTGAAGCTTTCTTT. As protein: CASSLAGGLTEAFF.

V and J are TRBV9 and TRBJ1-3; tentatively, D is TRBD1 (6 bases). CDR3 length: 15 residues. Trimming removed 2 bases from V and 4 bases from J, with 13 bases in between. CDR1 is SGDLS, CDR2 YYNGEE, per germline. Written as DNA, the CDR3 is TGTGCCAGCAGCGTCGAGGGACATGACGGAAACACCATATATTTT. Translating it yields CASSVEGHDGNTIYF.

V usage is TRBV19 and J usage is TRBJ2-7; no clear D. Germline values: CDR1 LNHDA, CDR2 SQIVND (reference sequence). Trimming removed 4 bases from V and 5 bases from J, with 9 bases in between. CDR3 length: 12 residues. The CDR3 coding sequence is TGTGCCAGTAGTAGTTGGGGTAACGAGCAGTACTTC. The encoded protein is CASSSWGNEQYF.

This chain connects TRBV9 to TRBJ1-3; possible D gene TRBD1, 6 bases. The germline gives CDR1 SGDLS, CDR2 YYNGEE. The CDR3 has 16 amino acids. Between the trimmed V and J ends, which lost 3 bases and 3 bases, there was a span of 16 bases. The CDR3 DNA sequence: TGTGCCAGCAGCGGAGGAACACAGGGTTTTGGAAACACCATATATTTT. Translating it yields CASSGGTQGFGNTIYF.

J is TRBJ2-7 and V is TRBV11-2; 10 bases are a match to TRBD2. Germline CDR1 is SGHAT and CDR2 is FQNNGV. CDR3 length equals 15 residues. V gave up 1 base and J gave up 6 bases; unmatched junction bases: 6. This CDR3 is CASSLVVAGGGEQYF. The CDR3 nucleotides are TGTGCCAGCAGCTTAGTAGTAGCGGGAGGTGGCGAGCAGTACTTC.

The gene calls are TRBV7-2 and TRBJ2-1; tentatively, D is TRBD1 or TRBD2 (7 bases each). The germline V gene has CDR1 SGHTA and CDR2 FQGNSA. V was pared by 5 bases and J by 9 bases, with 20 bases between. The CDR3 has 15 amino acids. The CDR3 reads CASSPRQGGLGEQFF. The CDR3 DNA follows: TGTGCCAGCAGCCCTAGACAGGGAGGGCTGGGTGAGCAGTTCTTC. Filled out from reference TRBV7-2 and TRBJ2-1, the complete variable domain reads GAGVSQSPSNKVTEKGKDVELRCDPISGHTALYWYRQSLGQGLEFLIYFQGNSAPDKSGLPSDRFSAERTGGSVSTLTIQRTQQEDSAVYLCASSPRQGGLGEQFFGPGTRLTVL.

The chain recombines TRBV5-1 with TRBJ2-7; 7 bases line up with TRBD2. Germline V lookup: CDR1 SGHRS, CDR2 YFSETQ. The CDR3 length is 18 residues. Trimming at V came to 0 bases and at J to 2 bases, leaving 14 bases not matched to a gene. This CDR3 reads CASSLGLGVTAGTYEQYF. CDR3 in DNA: TGCGCCAGCAGCTTGGGTCTGGGGGTGACAGCGGGAACCTACGAGCAGTACTTC.

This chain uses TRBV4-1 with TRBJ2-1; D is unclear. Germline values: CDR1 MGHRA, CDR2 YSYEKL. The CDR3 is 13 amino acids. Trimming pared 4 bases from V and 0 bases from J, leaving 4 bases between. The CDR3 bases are TGCGCCAGCAGCCGGAGCTCCTACAATGAGCAGTTCTTC. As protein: CASSRSSYNEQFF.

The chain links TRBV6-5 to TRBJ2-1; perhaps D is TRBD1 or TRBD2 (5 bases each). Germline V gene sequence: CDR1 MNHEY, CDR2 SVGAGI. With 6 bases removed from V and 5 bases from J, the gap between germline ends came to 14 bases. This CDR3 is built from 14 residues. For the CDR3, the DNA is TGTGCCAGCAGCACCCCGGGACCAAACAATGAGCAGTTCTTC. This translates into CASSTPGPNNEQFF.

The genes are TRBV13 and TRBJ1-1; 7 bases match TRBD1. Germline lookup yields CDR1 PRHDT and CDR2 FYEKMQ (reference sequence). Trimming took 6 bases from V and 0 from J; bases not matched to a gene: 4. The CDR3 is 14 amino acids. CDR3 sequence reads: CASSFQGVNTEAFF. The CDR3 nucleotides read TGTGCCAGCAGTTTCCAGGGGGTGAACACTGAAGCTTTCTTT.

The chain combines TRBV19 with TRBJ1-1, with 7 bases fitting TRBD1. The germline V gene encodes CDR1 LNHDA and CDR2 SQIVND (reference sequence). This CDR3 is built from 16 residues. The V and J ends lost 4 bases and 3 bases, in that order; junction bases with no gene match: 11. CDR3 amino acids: CASSTPQGVGYTEAFF. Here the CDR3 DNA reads TGTGCCAGTAGTACCCCGCAGGGGGTCGGTTACACTGAAGCTTTCTTT.

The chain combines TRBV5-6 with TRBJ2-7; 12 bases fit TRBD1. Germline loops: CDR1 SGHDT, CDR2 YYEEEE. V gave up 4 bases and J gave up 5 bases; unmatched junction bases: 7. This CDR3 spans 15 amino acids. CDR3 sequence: CASSEGQGAFDEQYF. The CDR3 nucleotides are TGTGCCAGCAGCGAGGGACAGGGGGCGTTCGACGAGCAGTACTTC.

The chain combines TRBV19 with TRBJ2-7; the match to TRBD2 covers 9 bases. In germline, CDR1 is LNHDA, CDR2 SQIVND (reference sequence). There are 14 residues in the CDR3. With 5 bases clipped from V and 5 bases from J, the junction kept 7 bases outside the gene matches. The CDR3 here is CASSEEREVNEQYF. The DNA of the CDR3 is TGTGCCAGTAGTGAGGAGCGGGAGGTCAACGAGCAGTACTTC.

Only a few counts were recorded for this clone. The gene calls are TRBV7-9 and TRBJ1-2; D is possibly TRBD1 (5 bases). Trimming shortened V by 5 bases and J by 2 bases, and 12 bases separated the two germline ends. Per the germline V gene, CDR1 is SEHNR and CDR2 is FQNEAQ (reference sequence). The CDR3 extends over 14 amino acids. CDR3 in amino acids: CASSPVRQNYGYTF. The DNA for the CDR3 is TGTGCCAGCAGCCCGGTCCGACAGAACTATGGCTACACCTTC.

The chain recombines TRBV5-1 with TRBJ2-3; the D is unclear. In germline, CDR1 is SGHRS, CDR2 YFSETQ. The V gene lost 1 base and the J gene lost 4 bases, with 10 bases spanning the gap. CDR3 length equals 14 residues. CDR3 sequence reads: CASSLLSPSDTQYF. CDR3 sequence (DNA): TGCGCCAGCAGCTTGCTGAGTCCCTCAGATACGCAGTATTTT.